This TCR beta chain derives from a study of monozygotic twins with inflammatory bowel disease. Every single donor had a roughly 2.5 ml blood sample drawn. Unfractionated whole blood yielded total RNA, and T cells were not sorted. Per germline, CDR1 SQVTM and CDR2 ANQGSEA. This CDR3 has 14 amino acids. Researchers used around 3,800 ng of total RNA for each TCR library. Addition of UMIs with a 6-nucleotide sample barcode was achieved by template switching. With the 5' RACE reads reprocessed, TCRdb shows one record per CDR3 protein and no DNA. The table gives 310,000 or so distinct CDR3 sequences; the top ten clones make up roughly 2% of it.

This TCR was recovered from a human donor with ulcerative colitis or Crohn's disease, or a healthy co-twin of an affected twin (not recorded which). Sequenced material: blood. The V gene is TRBV29-1, the J gene TRBJ2-3; TCRdb designates TRBD1, a call that cannot be tested without DNA. The CDR3 loop reads CSVGRGTTGDTQYF.